The 5 T cell receptor beta chains given below trace back to one sample, sequenced in a study of T cells in Graves' hyperthyroidism and ophthalmopathy. Amplified TCR beta CDR3 regions came from RNA transcripts. HTBI primers were the set used in a first-round RT-PCR of the TCR CDR3. TCRdb re-called the multiplex PCR reads through MiXCR, storing one row per CDR3 protein. The sample shows around 520,000 distinct CDR3 sequences, around 15% of them seen only once. The sequenced sample was blood. Every receptor here comes from a middle-aged woman with Graves' hyperthyroidism.

The chain uses TRBV27 and TRBJ1-5, with 9 bases lining up with TRBD1. J gave up 5 bases and V 5 bases, and 10 bases lay outside the gene matches. In germline, CDR1 is MNHEY, CDR2 SMNVEV (reference sequence). The CDR3 loop spans 16 amino acids. The DNA of the CDR3 is TGTGCCAGCAGTGCGGGGGACAGGGAGTGGGATCAGCCCCAGCATTTT. It translates to CASSAGDREWDQPQHF.

This clonotype was seen many times. The CDR3 loop reads CASSFSSGANVLTF. For the CDR3, the DNA is TGTGCCAGCAGTTTTTCCTCTGGGGCCAACGTCCTGACTTTC. V is TRBV27 and J is TRBJ2-6, with no clear D. CDR1 and CDR2 from the germline V gene are MNHEY and SMNVEV (reference sequence). V was shortened by 3 bases and J by 0 bases, with 3 bases between the two germline ends. This CDR3 is 14 amino acids long.

The chain links TRBV3-1 to TRBJ1-2, with TRBD1 matching 10 bases. The CDR3 sequence is 16 residues long. Per the germline V gene, CDR1 is LGHDT and CDR2 is YNNKEL (reference sequence). J was trimmed by 5 bases and V by 0 bases; bases with no gene match: 6. The CDR3 coding sequence is TGTGCCAGCAGCCAAGATGAACCGGGACAGGGGTATGGCTACACCTTC. Amino acids: CASSQDEPGQGYGYTF.

In this sample, this clonotype turned up many times. The chain is built from TRBV15 and TRBJ1-2; 7 bases are shared with TRBD1. From germline, CDR1 is LNHNV and CDR2 YYDKDF (reference sequence). The length of the CDR3 is 20 residues. After removal of 0 bases from V and 0 bases from J, the junction contained 16 bases not matched to a gene. CDR3 in DNA: TGTGCCACCAGCAGAGATCAGTTCGGGGGCTTGACAGGGCCTAACTATGGCTACACCTTC. Its translation is CATSRDQFGGLTGPNYGYTF.

V is TRBV20-1 and J is TRBJ1-1; weak D call: TRBD1 (5 bases). CDR1 DFQATT and CDR2 SNEGSKA come from the germline V gene (reference sequence). Trimming took 4 bases from V and 4 from J, leaving 19 bases between them. This CDR3 region has 15 residues. The CDR3 bases are TGCAGTGCTACAATTCCTGGGGGACGCTCCACTGAAGCTTTCTTT. The encoded protein is CSATIPGGRSTEAFF.